Below are 25 T cell receptor beta chains sequenced from a single sample in a study of OX40 agonist ivuxolimab in advanced cancers. This table comes from immunoSEQ multiplex PCR, and its TCRdb copy is limited to in-frame clones, with some not included. In the table there are approximately 31,000 clones, roughly 88% of which are singletons. The sample in question was CD4+ or CD8+ T cells sorted from blood, obtained in a trial of the OX40 agonist ivuxolimab. These receptors came from an adult with an advanced solid tumor such as melanoma, head and neck, liver or kidney cancer.

This clone was detected only a few times. The V gene is TRBV7-9, the J gene TRBJ2-5; D possibly corresponds to TRBD2 (7 bases). CDR1 is SEHNR and CDR2 is FQNEAQ in the germline V gene (reference sequence). Trimming shortened V by 3 bases and J by 4 bases, and 12 bases separated the two germline ends. The CDR3 has 14 amino acids. CDR3 region: CASSFGGAGETQYF. CDR3 DNA sequence: TGTGCCAGCAGCTTTGGGGGGGCCGGAGAGACCCAGTACTTC.

The chain recombines TRBV27 with TRBJ1-2; D gene unclear. The V gene lost 3 bases and the J gene lost 7 bases, with 12 bases spanning the gap. The CDR3 spans 13 residues. The germline V gene encodes CDR1 MNHEY and CDR2 SMNVEV (reference sequence). CDR3 nucleotide sequence: TGTGCCAGCAGTTTCTCATCTGGCGCTGGCTACACCTTC. Amino acid sequence: CASSFSSGAGYTF.

For this clone: One junction end does not reproduce the germline sequence, and a read error may be involved. This sequence joins TRBV30 and TRBJ1-2; TRBD1 might be the D (6 bases). CDR3 length: 11 residues. Germline CDR1 reads GTSNPN; CDR2 reads SVGIG (reference sequence). The CDR3: CAWSAGSDRSF. CDR3 coding DNA: TGTGCCTGGAGTGCGGGAAGCGACAGGTCCTTC.

This chain joins TRBV30 and TRBJ1-5; 7 positions agree with TRBD1. CDR1 is GTSNPN and CDR2 is SVGIG in the germline V gene (reference sequence). Unmatched junction bases numbered 13, after V lost 3 bases and J lost 8 bases. The CDR3 length is 15 residues. DNA for the CDR3: TGTGCCTGGAGACCACCCGGGACAGAGCGTGAGCCCCAGCATTTT. It specifies CAWRPPGTEREPQHF.

V usage is TRBV7-6 and J usage is TRBJ2-3, with D perhaps matching TRBD1 or TRBD2 (6 bases each). CDR3 length: 14 residues. CDR1 is SGHVS and CDR2 is FNYEAQ in the germline V gene. The V and J ends lost 2 bases and 3 bases respectively, with 9 bases between them. CDR3 nucleotide sequence: TGTGCCAGCAGCTTAAAGGGGGGAACAGATACGCAGTATTTT. Translating gives CASSLKGGTDTQYF.

In this sample, this clone is medium-sized (0.01 to 0.1%). The chain has TRBV6-1 and TRBJ2-3; 10 nucleotides match TRBD2. The CDR3 spans 16 residues. From germline, CDR1 is MNHNS and CDR2 SASEGT. V lost 4 bases and J lost 0; bases outside the gene matches: 4. CDR3 coding DNA: TGTGCCAGCAGTGCGACTAGCGGGCATAGCACAGATACGCAGTATTTT. Translation gives CASSATSGHSTDTQYF.

J is TRBJ1-5 and V is TRBV7-9, with D unresolved. This CDR3 has 15 residues. Trimming shortened V by 1 base and J by 5 bases, and 12 bases separated the two germline ends. Germline loops: CDR1 SEHNR, CDR2 FQNEAQ (reference sequence). The chain's CDR3 is CASSLEGPNYQPQHF. The DNA of the CDR3 is TGTGCCAGCAGCTTAGAAGGGCCAAATTATCAGCCCCAGCATTTT.

The chain carries TRBV13 and TRBJ1-1; unclear D gene. Trimming cost V 5 bases and J 4 bases, with 8 bases left between them. This CDR3 comprises 12 residues. Germline V gene lookup returns CDR1 PRHDT and CDR2 FYEKMQ (reference sequence). In DNA, the CDR3 is TGTGCCAGCAGCCCGGTTATCACTGAAGCTTTCTTT. Translating gives CASSPVITEAFF.

This clone was detected once. This chain uses TRBV27 with TRBJ2-3, with 10 bases matching TRBD1. The J segment lost 9 bases and the V segment lost 6 bases, leaving 12 bases of the junction unmatched. The germline V gene encodes CDR1 MNHEY and CDR2 SMNVEV (reference sequence). The CDR3 runs to 15 residues. CDR3 coding DNA: TGTGCCAGCAGGCCCCTGACAGGGGGCGAGGAAACGCAGTATTTT. Protein: CASRPLTGGEETQYF.

CDR3 coding DNA: TGTGCCAGCAGTGAACGGGTACAACTGTTTTTT. Its protein product is CASSERVQLFF. The chain employs TRBV25-1 and TRBJ1-4; D is ambiguous. From germline, CDR1 is MGHDK and CDR2 SYGVNS. CDR3 length: 11 amino acids. V lost 2 bases and J lost 12, with 7 bases in between.

The chain joins TRBV28 to TRBJ2-2; D may be TRBD2 (7 bases). CDR3 length: 16 residues. CDR1 is MDHEN, CDR2 SYDVKM, per germline. V gave up 2 bases and J gave up 4 bases, with 14 bases separating them. This chain's CDR3 is CASSLAGALLTGELFF. Written as DNA, the CDR3 is TGTGCCAGCAGTTTAGCGGGGGCCTTACTCACCGGGGAGCTGTTTTTT.

This clone was found once. The chain couples TRBV21-1 to TRBJ2-6; the D call in the table, TRBD2, was not verified against the DNA. TRBV21-1 corresponds to a pseudogene. The CDR3 consists of 16 residues. The CDR3 sequence: CASSKTEGGGANVLTF. The CDR3 bases are TGTGCCAGCAGCAAAACTGAGGGTGGCGGGGCCAACGTCCTGACTTTC.

The V and J genes are TRBV4-1 and TRBJ1-5; D is uncertain. CDR1 MGHRA and CDR2 YSYEKL come from the germline V gene. The CDR3 sequence is 13 residues long. The V end lost 1 base, the J end lost 5 bases, and 6 bases lay between the germline ends. The CDR3 loop is CASSQVADQPQHF. DNA for the CDR3: TGCGCCAGCAGCCAAGTGGCGGATCAGCCCCAGCATTTT.

This sequence joins TRBV7-8 and TRBJ2-5, with TRBD1 matching 7 bases. The CDR3 extends over 15 amino acids. CDR1 is SGHVS, CDR2 FQNEAQ, per germline. V dropped 5 bases and J dropped 1; count of bases not matched to a gene: 7. The CDR3 DNA reads TGTGCCAGCAGCGAAATAGGGACAGCCCAAGAGACCCAGTACTTC. Its protein product is CASSEIGTAQETQYF.

V and J are TRBV10-3 and TRBJ2-7; no clear D. CDR1 is ENHRY and CDR2 is SYGVKD in the germline V gene. Deletions cut 8 bases from V and 1 base from J, with 9 bases between. This CDR3 contains 12 residues. DNA for the CDR3: TGTGCCATCGCGGACGATTCCTACGAGCAGTACTTC. Protein sequence: CAIADDSYEQYF.

J is TRBJ2-1 and V is TRBV4-1, with TRBD2 identical over 9 bases. V shed 1 base and J 4 bases; nucleotides not matched to a gene: 5. This CDR3 has 16 amino acids. From germline, CDR1 is MGHRA and CDR2 YSYEKL. Written as DNA, the CDR3 is TGCGCCAGCAGCCAAGGGCGCGGGGGGGGATACAATGAGCAGTTCTTC. Amino acids: CASSQGRGGGYNEQFF.

This sequence joins TRBV28 and TRBJ2-1; D remains unclear. Trimming removed 3 bases from V and 6 bases from J, with 3 bases in between. The CDR3 is made up of 11 amino acids. Germline V lookup: CDR1 MDHEN, CDR2 SYDVKM. The CDR3 DNA sequence: TGTGCCAGCAGTTTCGCCAATGAGCAGTTCTTC. Protein sequence: CASSFANEQFF.

This sequence joins TRBV28 and TRBJ1-2; TRBD1 agrees at 9 bases. In germline, CDR1 is MDHEN, CDR2 SYDVKM. CDR3 length: 14 amino acids. J was trimmed by 4 bases and V by 2 bases; bases with no gene match: 2. CDR3 DNA sequence: TGTGCCAGCAGTTTAACAGGGGGCATCTATGGCTACACCTTC. It yields the protein CASSLTGGIYGYTF.

The rearrangement links TRBV11-2 to TRBJ1-1; D gene unclear. This CDR3 has 12 residues. In germline, CDR1 is SGHAT, CDR2 FQNNGV. V lost 2 bases and J 1 base, leaving 2 bases between the germline ends. The chain's CDR3 is CASSLTNTEAFF. CDR3 nucleotides: TGTGCCAGCAGCTTAACGAACACTGAAGCTTTCTTT.

This chain connects TRBV7-9 to TRBJ2-2; D remains ambiguous. In germline, CDR1 is SEHNR, CDR2 FQNEAQ (reference sequence). The V gene lost 3 bases and the J gene lost 6 bases, with 5 bases spanning the gap. The CDR3 sequence is 12 residues long. CDR3 sequence: CASSFYAGELFF. As DNA, the CDR3 is TGTGCCAGCAGCTTTTATGCCGGGGAGCTGTTTTTT.

The chain links TRBV15 to TRBJ2-7; 10 bases align to TRBD1. The CDR3 runs to 15 residues. V gave up 4 bases and J gave up 6 bases; unmatched junction bases: 9. CDR1 is LNHNV and CDR2 is YYDKDF in the germline V gene (reference sequence). The CDR3 DNA follows: TGTGCCACCAGCAATCGGGGACAGGGGATAGTCGAGCAGTACTTC. Its translation is CATSNRGQGIVEQYF.

The gene calls are TRBV9 and TRBJ2-2; D gene unclear. CDR1 SGDLS and CDR2 YYNGEE come from the germline V gene. V lost 3 bases and J lost 6, with 9 bases in between. The CDR3 has 13 residues. In DNA, the CDR3 is TGTGCCAGCAGCGCAACTGGGGCCGGGGAGCTGTTTTTT. This gives the protein CASSATGAGELFF.

The chain couples TRBV7-8 to TRBJ2-4; 11 positions agree with TRBD1. J gave up 7 bases and V 6 bases, and 11 bases lay outside the gene matches. Germline V lookup: CDR1 SGHVS, CDR2 FQNEAQ. CDR3 length equals 16 residues. The CDR3, as DNA: TGTGCCAGCAGAAAAGGAGGGGGACAGGGGGACAACATTCAGTACTTC. Translation gives CASRKGGGQGDNIQYF.

The chain carries TRBV7-9 and TRBJ1-1; weak D call: TRBD1 (6 bases). CDR1 and CDR2 from the germline V gene are SEHNR and FQNEAQ (reference sequence). Trimming took 6 bases from V and 5 from J, leaving 13 bases between them. This CDR3 has 13 residues. CDR3 amino acids: CASRGAGRTEAFF. The CDR3 DNA is TGTGCCAGCAGGGGGGCCGGGAGAACTGAAGCTTTCTTT.

This chain joins TRBV25-1 and TRBJ2-7; unclear D gene. Per the germline V gene, CDR1 is MGHDK and CDR2 is SYGVNS. Trimming took off 0 bases at V and 2 bases at J, with 8 bases between the two ends. The CDR3 covers 14 residues. The CDR3, as DNA: TGTGCCAGCAGTGAATATAGTGATACCTACGAGCAGTACTTC. As protein: CASSEYSDTYEQYF.